The 4 T cell receptor beta chains below were found in one sample sequenced in a study of T cell repertoires in cytomegalovirus infection. Their recognized antigens are unknown. One entry per CDR3 protein results from TCRdb running MiXCR on the reads. Of roughly 800,000 distinct CDR3 sequences listed, about 28% were seen once; the top ten hold 10% to 15%. This sample comprised cultured CD8+ T cells from PBMCs, obtained from culture after CMV antigen stimulation. Receptor source: a human donor in good health (CMV status not recorded). Some clones in this sample may be carry-over from other donors' samples.

This clonotype was recorded many times. The V gene is TRBV6-4, the J gene TRBJ2-5; D possibly corresponds to TRBD2 (6 bases). The CDR3 is 13 amino acids. V lost 5 bases, J lost 4 bases, and 11 bases lay in between. CDR1 is MRHNA and CDR2 is SNTAGT in the germline V gene. The CDR3 spells CASSLQGGETQYF. The CDR3 nucleotides read TGTGCCAGCAGTCTTCAGGGAGGAGAGACCCAGTACTTC.

This clonotype has a handful of counts. The chain carries TRBV12-5 and TRBJ2-7, with 7 bases aligning to TRBD1. Germline-derived CDR1 and CDR2 are LGHNT and FRNRAP. The CDR3 is 16 amino acids. Losses at the gene ends were 2 bases for V and 3 bases for J; bases not matched to a gene: 10. In DNA, the CDR3 is TGTGCTAGTGGTTTGATGAAGGGGGCGAATTACTACGAGCAGTACTTC. Translation: CASGLMKGANYYEQYF.

The chain has TRBV27 and TRBJ1-1; D remains unclear. The V gene's germline CDR1 is MNHEY and CDR2 SMNVEV (reference sequence). The germline V and J ends were trimmed by 7 bases and 4 bases, with 19 bases remaining between them. The CDR3 is made up of 15 amino acids. This chain's CDR3 is CASTSDMLGLTEAFF. The CDR3 DNA reads as TGTGCCAGCACCTCCGACATGTTAGGTCTCACTGAAGCTTTCTTT.

This clonotype has a count of ten or more. V gene TRBV12-3 or TRBV12-4 combines with J gene TRBJ2-3, with TRBD2 matching over 16 bases. Trimming removed 5 bases from V and 5 bases from J; junction bases left unmatched: 10. This CDR3 is 18 amino acids long. In nucleotides, the CDR3 is TGTGCCAGCAGTCTGTGGGGACTAGCGGGGGGGCGGGGAGATACGCAGTATTTT. It yields the protein CASSLWGLAGGRGDTQYF.